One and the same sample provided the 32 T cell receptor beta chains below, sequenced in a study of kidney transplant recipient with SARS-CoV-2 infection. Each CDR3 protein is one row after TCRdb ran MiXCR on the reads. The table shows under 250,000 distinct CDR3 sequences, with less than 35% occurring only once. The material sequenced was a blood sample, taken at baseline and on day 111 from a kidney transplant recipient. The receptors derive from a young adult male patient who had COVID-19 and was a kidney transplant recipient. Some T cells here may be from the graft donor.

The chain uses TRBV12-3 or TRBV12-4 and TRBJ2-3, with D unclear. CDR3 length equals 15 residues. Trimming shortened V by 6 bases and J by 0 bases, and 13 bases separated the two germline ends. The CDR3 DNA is TGTGCCAGCAGACGGATAGGAGATAGCACAGATACGCAGTATTTT. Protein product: CASRRIGDSTDTQYF.

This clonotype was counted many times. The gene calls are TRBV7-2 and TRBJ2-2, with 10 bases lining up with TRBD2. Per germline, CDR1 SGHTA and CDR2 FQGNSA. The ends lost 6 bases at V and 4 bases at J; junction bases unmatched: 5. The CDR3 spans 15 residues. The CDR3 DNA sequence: TGTGCCAGCAGTCCACTAGCGGGAACCACCGGGGAGCTGTTTTTT. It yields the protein CASSPLAGTTGELFF.

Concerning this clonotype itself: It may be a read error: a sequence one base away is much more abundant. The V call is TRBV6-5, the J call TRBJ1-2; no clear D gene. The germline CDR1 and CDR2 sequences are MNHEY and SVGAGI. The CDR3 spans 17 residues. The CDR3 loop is CATSKIPSMRKTYGYTF. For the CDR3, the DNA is TGTGCCACCAGTAAAATTCCCTCTATGCGAAAGACCTATGGCTACACCTTC.

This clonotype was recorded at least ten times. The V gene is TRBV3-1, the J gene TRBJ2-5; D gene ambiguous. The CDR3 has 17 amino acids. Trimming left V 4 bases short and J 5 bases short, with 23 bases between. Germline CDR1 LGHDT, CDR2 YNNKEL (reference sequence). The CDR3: CASSPPCPISFSETQYF. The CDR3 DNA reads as TGTGCCAGCAGCCCGCCATGTCCCATTTCTTTCTCTGAGACCCAGTACTTC.

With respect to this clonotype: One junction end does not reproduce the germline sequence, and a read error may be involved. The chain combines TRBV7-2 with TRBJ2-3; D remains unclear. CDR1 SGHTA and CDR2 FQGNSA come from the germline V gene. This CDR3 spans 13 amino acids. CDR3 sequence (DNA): TGTGTCAGCAGCTTTCCGGGTGCTGGTACGCAGTATTTT. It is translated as CVSSFPGAGTQYF.

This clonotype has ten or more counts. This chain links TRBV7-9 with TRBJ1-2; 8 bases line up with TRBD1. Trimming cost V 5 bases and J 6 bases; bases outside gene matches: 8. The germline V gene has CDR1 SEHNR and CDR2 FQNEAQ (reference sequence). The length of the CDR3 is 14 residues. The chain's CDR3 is CASSPGTGIDGYTF. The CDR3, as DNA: TGTGCCAGCAGCCCCGGGACAGGCATCGATGGCTACACCTTC.

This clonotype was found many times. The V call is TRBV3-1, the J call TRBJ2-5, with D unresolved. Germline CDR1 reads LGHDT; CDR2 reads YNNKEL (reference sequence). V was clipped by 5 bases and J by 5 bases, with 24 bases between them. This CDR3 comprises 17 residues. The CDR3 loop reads CASSGECPISFSETQYF. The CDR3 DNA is TGTGCCAGCAGCGGAGAATGTCCCATTTCTTTCTCTGAGACCCAGTACTTC.

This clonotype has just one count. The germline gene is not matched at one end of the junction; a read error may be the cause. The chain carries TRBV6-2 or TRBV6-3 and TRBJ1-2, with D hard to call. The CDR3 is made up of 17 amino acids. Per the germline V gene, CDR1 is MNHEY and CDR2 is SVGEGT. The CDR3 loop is CASSDSHCIGKTYGYAF. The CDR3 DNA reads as TGTGCCAGCAGTGACTCACACTGCATCGGAAAGACCTATGGCTACGCCTTC.

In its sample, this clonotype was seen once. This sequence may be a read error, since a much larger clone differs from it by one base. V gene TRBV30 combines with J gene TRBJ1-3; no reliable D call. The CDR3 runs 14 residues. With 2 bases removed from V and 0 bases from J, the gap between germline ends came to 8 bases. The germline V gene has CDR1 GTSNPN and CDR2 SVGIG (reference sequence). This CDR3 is CAWSITSSGNTIYF. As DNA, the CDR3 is TGTGCCTGGAGTATTACCAGCTCTGGAAACACCATATATTTT.

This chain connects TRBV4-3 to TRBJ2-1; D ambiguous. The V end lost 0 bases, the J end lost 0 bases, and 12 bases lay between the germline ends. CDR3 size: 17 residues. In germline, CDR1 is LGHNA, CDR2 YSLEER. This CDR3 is CASSQDLATISYNEQFF. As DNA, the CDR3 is TGCGCCAGCAGCCAAGATTTGGCTACCATCTCCTACAATGAGCAGTTCTTC.

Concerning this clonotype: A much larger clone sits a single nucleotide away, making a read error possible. This CDR3 reads CASSFPRNEQYF. In DNA, the CDR3 is TGTGCCAGCAGCTTCCCGAGGAACGAGCAGTACTTC. This sequence joins TRBV7-8 and TRBJ2-4; D is ambiguous. The end of the DNA aligns better with TRBJ2-7, so the J call may be wrong. This CDR3 has 12 residues. Germline assignment: CDR1 SGHVS and CDR2 FQNEAQ.

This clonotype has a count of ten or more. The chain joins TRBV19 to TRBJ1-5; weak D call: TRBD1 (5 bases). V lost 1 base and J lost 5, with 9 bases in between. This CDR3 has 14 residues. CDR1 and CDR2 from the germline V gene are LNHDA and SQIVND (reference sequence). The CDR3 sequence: CASSIVGGDQPQHF. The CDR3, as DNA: TGTGCCAGTAGTATAGTCGGGGGGGATCAGCCCCAGCATTTT.

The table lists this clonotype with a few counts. The chain's CDR3 is CASSRARDEQFF. The CDR3, as DNA: TGTGCCAGTAGTAGGGCTAGGGATGAGCAGTTCTTC. The chain has TRBV19 and TRBJ2-1; D gene unclear. This CDR3 comprises 12 residues. In germline, CDR1 is LNHDA, CDR2 SQIVND (reference sequence). V lost 4 bases, J lost 8 bases, and 9 bases lay in between.

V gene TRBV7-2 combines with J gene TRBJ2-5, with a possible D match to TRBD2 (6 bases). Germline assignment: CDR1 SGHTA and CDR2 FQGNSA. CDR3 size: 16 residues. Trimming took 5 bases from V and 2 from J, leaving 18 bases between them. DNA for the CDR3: TGTGCCAGCAGCCGGGGGAGCGAACGTCTTCAAGAGACCCAGTACTTC. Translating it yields CASSRGSERLQETQYF.

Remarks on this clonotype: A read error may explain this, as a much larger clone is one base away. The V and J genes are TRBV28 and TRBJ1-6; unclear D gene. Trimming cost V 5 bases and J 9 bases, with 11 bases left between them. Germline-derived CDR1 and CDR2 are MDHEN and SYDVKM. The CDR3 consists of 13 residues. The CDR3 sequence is CASSATHSSPLHF. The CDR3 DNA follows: TGTGCCAGCAGTGCTACCCATTCTTCACCCCTCCACTTT.

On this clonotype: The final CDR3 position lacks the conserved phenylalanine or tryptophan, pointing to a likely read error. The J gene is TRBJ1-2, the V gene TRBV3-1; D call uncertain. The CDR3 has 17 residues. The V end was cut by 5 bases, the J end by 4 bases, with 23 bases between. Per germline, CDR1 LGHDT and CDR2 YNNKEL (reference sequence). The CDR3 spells CASSDPTTLRKTYGYTL. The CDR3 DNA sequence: TGTGCCAGCAGCGATCCAACCACCCTTCGAAAGACCTATGGCTACACCCTC.

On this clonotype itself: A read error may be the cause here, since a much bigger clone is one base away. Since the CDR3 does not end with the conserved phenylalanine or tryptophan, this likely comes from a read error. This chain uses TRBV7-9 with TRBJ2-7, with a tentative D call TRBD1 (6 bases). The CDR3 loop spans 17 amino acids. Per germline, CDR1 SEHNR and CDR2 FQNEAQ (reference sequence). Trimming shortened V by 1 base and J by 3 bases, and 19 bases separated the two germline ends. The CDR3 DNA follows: TGTGCCAGCAGCTTAGGTGGGGACATAAGAACTTTCTACGAGCAGTACCTC. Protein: CASSLGGDIRTFYEQYL.

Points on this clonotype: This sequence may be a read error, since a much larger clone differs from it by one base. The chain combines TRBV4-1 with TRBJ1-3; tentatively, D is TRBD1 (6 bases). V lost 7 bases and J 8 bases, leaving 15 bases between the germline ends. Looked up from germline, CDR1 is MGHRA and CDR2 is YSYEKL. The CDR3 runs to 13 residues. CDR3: CASNLDSRDTIYF. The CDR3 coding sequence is TGCGCCAGCAACCTGGACAGCCGAGACACCATATATTTT.

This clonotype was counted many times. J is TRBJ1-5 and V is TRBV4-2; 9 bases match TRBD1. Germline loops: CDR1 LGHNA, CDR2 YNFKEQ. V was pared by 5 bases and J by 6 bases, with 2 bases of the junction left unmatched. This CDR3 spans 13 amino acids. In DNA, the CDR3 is TGTGCCAGCAGCACGGACAGGGGTCAGCCCCAGCATTTT. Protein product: CASSTDRGQPQHF.

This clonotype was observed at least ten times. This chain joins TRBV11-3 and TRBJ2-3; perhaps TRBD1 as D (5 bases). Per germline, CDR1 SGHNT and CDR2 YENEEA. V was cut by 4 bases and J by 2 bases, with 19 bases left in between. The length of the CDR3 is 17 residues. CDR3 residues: CASSSRLGQGPTDTQYF. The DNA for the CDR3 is TGTGCCAGCAGCTCCCGCCTAGGGCAGGGCCCCACAGATACGCAGTATTTT.

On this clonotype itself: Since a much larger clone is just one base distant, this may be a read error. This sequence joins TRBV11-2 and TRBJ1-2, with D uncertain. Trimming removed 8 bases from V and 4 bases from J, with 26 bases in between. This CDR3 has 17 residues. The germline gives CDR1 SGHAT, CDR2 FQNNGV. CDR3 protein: CASRISGTSRKTYGYTF. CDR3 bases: TGTGCCAGCCGCATTTCGGGAACAAGCAGAAAGACCTATGGCTACACCTTC.

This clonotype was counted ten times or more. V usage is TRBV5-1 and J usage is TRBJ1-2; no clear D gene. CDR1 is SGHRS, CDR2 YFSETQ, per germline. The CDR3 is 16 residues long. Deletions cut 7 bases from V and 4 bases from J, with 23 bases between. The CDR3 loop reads CASCTLSVRKTYGYTF. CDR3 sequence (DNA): TGCGCCAGCTGTACTCTATCGGTTCGAAAGACCTATGGCTACACCTTC. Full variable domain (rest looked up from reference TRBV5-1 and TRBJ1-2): KAGVTQTPRYLIKTRGQQVTLSCSPISGHRSVSWYQQTPGQGLQFLFEYFSETQRNKGNFPGRFSGRQFSNSRSEMNVSTLELGDSALYLCASCTLSVRKTYGYTFGSGTRLTVV.

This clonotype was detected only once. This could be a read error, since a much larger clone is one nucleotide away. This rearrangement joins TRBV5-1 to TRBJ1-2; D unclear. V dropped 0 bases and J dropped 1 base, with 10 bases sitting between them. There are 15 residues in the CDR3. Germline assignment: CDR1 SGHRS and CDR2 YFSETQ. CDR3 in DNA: TGCGCCAGCAGCTTGGGTGGCTTCCTTAACTATGGCTACACCTTC. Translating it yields CASSLGGFLNYGYTF.

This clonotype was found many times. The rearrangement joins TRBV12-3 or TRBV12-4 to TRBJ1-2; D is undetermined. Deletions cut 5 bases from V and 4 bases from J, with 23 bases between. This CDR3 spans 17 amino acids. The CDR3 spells CASSHLHTAGKTYGYTF. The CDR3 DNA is TGTGCCAGCAGTCACCTCCACACAGCAGGAAAGACCTATGGCTACACCTTC.

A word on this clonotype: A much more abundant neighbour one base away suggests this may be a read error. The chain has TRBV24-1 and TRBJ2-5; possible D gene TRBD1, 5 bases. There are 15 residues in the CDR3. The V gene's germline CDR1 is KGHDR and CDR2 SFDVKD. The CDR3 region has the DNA TGTGCCACCAGTGATGCAGGGCCGATAGCAGAGACCCGGTACTTC. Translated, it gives CATSDAGPIAETRYF.

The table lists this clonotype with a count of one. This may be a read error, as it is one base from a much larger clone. CDR3 in DNA: TGTGCCAGCAGTATGCGGGGGCTATCGAACTATGGCTACACCTTC. Translation: CASSMRGLSNYGYTF. The chain uses TRBV6-6 and TRBJ1-2, with D possibly being TRBD1 (6 bases). CDR3 length: 15 residues. Per the germline V gene, CDR1 is MNHNY and CDR2 is SVGAGI (reference sequence). Trimming took off 5 bases at V and 2 bases at J, with 15 bases between the two ends.

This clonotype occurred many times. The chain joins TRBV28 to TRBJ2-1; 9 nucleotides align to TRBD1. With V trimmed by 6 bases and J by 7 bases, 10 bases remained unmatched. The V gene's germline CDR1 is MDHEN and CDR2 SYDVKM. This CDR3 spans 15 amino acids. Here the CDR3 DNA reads TGTGCCAGCAGGAATAGGGGGACAGGGTTTAATGAGCAGTTCTTC. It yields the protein CASRNRGTGFNEQFF.

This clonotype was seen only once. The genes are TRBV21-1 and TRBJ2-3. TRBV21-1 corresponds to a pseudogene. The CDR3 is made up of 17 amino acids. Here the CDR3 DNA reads TGTGCCAACAGTTTGATGGTAGCTACAGTCATGGAAGATACGCAGTATTTT. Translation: CANSLMVATVMEDTQYF.

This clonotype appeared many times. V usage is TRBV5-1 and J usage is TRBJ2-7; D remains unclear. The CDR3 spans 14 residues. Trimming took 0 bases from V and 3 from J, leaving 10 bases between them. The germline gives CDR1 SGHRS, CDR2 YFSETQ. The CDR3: CASSLEGTLYEQYF. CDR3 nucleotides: TGCGCCAGCAGCTTGGAGGGCACCCTCTACGAGCAGTACTTC.

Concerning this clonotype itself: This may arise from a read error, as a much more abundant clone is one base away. This chain's CDR3 is CASSYEIREKLLF. CDR3 nucleotides: TGTGCCAGCAGTTACGAGATAAGGGAAAAACTGCTTTTT. This chain joins TRBV6-5 and TRBJ1-4; no firm D call. This CDR3 region has 13 residues. CDR1 and CDR2 from the germline V gene are MNHEY and SVGAGI.

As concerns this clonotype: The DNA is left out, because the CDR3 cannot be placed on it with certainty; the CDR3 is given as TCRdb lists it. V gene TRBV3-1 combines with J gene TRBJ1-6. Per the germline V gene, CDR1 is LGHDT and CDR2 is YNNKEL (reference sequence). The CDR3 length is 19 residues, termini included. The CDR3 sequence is CASSKVYPISYIIIHPSTF.

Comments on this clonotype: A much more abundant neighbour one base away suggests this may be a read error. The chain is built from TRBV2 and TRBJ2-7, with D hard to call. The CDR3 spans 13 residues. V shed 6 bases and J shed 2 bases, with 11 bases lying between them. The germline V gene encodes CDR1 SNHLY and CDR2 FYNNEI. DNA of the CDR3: TGTGCCAGCAGACTGAACAGACCCTACGAGCAGTACTTC. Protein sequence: CASRLNRPYEQYF.